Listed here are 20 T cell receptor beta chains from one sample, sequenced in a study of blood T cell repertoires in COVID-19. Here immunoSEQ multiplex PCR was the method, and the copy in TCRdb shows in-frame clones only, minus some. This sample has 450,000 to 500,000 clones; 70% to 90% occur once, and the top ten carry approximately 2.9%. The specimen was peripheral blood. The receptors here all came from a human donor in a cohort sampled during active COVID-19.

This chain's CDR3 is CASSWGVRDGSYGYTF. CDR3 bases: TGTGCCAGCAGCTGGGGGGTCCGGGATGGGAGCTATGGCTACACCTTC. V usage is TRBV5-6 and J usage is TRBJ1-2, with TRBD1 as a possible D gene (5 bases). This CDR3 region has 16 residues. Per germline, CDR1 SGHDT and CDR2 YYEEEE. V lost 3 bases and J lost 4, with 19 bases in between.

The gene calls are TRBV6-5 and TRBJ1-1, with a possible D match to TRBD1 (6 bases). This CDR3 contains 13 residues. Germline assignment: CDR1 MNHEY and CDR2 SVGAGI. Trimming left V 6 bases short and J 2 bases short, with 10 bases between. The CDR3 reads CASSGGGNTEAFF. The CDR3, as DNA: TGTGCCAGCAGCGGGGGGGGCAACACTGAAGCTTTCTTT.

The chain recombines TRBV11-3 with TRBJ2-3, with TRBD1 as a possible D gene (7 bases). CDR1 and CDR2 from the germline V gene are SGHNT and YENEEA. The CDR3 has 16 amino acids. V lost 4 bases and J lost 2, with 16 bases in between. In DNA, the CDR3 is TGTGCCAGCAGCTCAGGGGGGCAGAAACCCACAGATACGCAGTATTTT. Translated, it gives CASSSGGQKPTDTQYF.

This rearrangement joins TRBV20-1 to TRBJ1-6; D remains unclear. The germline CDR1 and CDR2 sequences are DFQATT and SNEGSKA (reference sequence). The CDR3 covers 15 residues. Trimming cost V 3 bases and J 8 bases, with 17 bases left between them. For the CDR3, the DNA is TGCAGTGCTAGTTCATCAGGCTTCGGGGATTCACCCCTCCACTTT. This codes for CSASSSGFGDSPLHF.

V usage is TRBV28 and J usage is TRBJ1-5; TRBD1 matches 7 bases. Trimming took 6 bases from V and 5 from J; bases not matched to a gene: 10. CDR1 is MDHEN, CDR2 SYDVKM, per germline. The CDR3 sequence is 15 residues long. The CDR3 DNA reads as TGTGCCAGCAGCTCCCTCCGACAGGGAGATCAGCCCCAGCATTTT. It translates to CASSSLRQGDQPQHF.

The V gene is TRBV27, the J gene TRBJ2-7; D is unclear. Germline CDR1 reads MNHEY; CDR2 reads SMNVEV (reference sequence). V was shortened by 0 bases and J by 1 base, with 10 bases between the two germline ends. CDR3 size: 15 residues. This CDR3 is CASSLSPGLSYEQYF. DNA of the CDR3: TGTGCCAGCAGTTTATCACCCGGGTTATCCTACGAGCAGTACTTC.

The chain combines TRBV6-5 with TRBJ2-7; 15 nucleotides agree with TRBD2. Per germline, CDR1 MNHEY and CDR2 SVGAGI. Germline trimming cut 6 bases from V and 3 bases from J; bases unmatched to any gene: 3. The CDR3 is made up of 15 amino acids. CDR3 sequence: CASRAGLAGGYEQYF. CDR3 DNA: TGTGCCAGCAGGGCGGGACTAGCGGGGGGCTACGAGCAGTACTTC.

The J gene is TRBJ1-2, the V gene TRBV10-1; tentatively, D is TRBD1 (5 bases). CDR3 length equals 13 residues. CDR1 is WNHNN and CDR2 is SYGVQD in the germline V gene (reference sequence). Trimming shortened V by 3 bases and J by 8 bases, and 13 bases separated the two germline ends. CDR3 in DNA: TGCGCCAGCAGTGAATGGGGCATCGGGGGCTACACCTTC. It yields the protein CASSEWGIGGYTF.

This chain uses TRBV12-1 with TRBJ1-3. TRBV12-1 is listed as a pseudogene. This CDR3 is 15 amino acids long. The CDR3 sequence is CASSGSGGDGNTIYF. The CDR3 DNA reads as TGTGCCAGCAGCGGGTCGGGGGGAGACGGAAACACCATATATTTT.

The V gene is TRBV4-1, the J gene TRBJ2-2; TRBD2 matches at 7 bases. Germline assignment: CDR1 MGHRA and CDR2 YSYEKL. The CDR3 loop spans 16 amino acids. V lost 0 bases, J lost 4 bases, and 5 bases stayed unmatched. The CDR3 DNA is TGCGCCAGCAGCCAAGAGTCGGGAGGTCGCACCGGGGAGCTGTTTTTT. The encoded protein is CASSQESGGRTGELFF.

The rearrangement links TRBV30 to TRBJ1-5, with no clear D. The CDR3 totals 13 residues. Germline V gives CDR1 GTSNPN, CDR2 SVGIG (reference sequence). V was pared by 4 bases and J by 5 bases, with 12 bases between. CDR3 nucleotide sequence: TGTGCCTGGACCCCGGGGAGGGATCAGCCCCAGCATTTT. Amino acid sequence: CAWTPGRDQPQHF. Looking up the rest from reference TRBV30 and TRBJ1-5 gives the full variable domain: SQTIHQWPATLVQPVGSPLSLECTVEGTSNPNLYWYRQAAGRGLQLLFYSVGIGQISSEVPQNLSASRPQDRQFILSSKKLLLSDSGFYLCAWTPGRDQPQHFGDGTRLSIL.

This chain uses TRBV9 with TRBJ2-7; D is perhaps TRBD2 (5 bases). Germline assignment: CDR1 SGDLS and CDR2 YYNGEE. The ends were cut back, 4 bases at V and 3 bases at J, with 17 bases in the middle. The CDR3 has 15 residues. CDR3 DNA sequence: TGTGCCAGCAGCCCCCATGACGAGGCGGGCTACGAGCAGTACTTC. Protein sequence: CASSPHDEAGYEQYF. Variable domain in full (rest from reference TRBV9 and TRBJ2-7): DSGVTQTPKHLITATGQRVTLRCSPRSGDLSVYWYQQSLDQGLQFLIQYYNGEERAKGNILERFSAQQFPDLHSELNLSSLELGDSALYFCASSPHDEAGYEQYFGPGTRLTVT.

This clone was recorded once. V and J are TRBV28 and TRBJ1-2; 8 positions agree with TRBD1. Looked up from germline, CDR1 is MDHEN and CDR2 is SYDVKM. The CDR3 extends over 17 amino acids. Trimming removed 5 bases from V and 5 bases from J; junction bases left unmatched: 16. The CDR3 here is CASSGSSPRTGTYGYTF. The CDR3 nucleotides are TGTGCCAGCAGTGGATCTTCGCCCAGGACAGGGACATATGGCTACACCTTC.

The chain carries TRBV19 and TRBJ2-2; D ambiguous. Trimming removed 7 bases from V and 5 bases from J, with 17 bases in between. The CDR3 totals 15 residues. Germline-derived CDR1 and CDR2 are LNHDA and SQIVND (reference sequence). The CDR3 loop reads CASKIISGDTGELFF. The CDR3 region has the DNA TGTGCCAGTAAAATAATTTCAGGCGATACCGGGGAGCTGTTTTTT.

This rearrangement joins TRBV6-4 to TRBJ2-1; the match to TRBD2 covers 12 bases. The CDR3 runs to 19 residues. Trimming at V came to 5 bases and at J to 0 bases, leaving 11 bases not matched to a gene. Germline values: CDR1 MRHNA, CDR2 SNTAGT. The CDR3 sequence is CASSRAGTSGLSSYNEQFF. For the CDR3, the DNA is TGTGCCAGCAGTAGAGCGGGGACTAGCGGGCTGAGCTCCTACAATGAGCAGTTCTTC.

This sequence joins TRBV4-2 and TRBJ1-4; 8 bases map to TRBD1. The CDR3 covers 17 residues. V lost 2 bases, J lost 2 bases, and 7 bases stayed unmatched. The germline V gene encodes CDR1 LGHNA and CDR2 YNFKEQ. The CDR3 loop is CASSQLPGQATNEKLFF. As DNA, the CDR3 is TGTGCCAGCAGCCAATTACCGGGACAGGCTACTAATGAAAAACTGTTTTTT.

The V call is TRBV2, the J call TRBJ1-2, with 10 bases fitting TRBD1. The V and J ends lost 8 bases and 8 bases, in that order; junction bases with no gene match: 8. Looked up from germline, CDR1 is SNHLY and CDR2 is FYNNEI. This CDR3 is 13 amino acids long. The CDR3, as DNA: TGTGCCAGCGGGACAGGGGACGTCGGGGGCTACACCTTC. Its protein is CASGTGDVGGYTF.

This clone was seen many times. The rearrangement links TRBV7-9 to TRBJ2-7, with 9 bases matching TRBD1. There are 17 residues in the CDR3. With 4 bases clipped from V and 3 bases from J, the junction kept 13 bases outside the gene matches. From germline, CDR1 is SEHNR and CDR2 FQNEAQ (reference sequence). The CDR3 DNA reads TGTGCCAGCAGCTCCCACCTCCTCACAGGGGGCGGCTACGAGCAGTACTTC. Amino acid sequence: CASSSHLLTGGGYEQYF.

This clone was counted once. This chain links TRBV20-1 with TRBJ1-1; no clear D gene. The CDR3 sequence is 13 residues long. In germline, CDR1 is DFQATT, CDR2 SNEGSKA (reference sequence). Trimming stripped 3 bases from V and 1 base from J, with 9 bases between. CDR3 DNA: TGCAGTGCTAGTAAGAACAGGAACACTGAAGCTTTCTTT. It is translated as CSASKNRNTEAFF.

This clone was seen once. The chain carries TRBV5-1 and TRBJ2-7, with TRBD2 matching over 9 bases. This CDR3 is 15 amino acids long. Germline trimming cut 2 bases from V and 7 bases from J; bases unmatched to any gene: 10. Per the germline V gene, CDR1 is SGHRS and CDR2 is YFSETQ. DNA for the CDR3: TGCGCCAGCAGCTTATCTCCCCTAGCGGGAAGAGAGCAGTACTTC. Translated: CASSLSPLAGREQYF.